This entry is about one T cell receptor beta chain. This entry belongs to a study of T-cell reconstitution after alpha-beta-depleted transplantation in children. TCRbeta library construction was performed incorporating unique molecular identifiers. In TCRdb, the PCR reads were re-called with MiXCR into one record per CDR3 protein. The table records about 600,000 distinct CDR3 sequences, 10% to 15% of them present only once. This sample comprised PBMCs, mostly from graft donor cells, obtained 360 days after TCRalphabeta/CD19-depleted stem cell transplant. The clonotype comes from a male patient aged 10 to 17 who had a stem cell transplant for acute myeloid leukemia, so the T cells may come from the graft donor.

CDR3 in amino acids: CSARNGSSYNEQFF. The CDR3 bases are TGCAGTGCTAGAAACGGGAGCTCCTACAATGAGCAGTTCTTC. The genes are TRBV20-1 and TRBJ2-1; tentative D call: TRBD2 (6 bases). From germline, CDR1 is DFQATT and CDR2 SNEGSKA (reference sequence). This CDR3 has 14 residues. V was trimmed by 2 bases and J by 0 bases, leaving 8 bases between them.